A single sample gave rise to the 27 T cell receptor beta chains below, sequenced in a study of blood T cell repertoires in COVID-19. Produced via immunoSEQ multiplex PCR; TCRdb's table is partial and in-frame only. The table includes over 200,000 clones, roughly 88% detected once. The material sequenced was PBMCs or T cells enriched from blood (not recorded which). The source of these receptors is a woman aged 25 to 39 who had been exposed to COVID-19.

This chain uses TRBV24-1 with TRBJ1-2, with D possibly being TRBD1 (6 bases). CDR1 is KGHDR, CDR2 SFDVKD, per germline. The V and J ends lost 4 bases and 8 bases respectively, with 13 bases between them. The CDR3 runs to 13 residues. The CDR3 nucleotides read TGTGCCACCAGTGACCCAGGGGTAAGAGGCTACACCTTC. Its protein is CATSDPGVRGYTF.

The J gene is TRBJ1-2, the V gene TRBV27; maybe TRBD1 (6 bases). Germline V gives CDR1 MNHEY, CDR2 SMNVEV (reference sequence). The V gene lost 2 bases and the J gene lost 4 bases, with 11 bases spanning the gap. The CDR3 has 14 residues. The CDR3 region has the DNA TGTGCCAGCAGTTTAACGACAGGTCCCTATGGCTACACCTTC. This gives the protein CASSLTTGPYGYTF.

V gene TRBV27 combines with J gene TRBJ1-2; 7 nucleotides match TRBD1. The CDR3 contains 15 residues. J was trimmed by 4 bases and V by 3 bases; bases with no gene match: 8. Germline V CDR1 and CDR2: MNHEY, SMNVEV (reference sequence). Here the CDR3 DNA reads TGTGCCAGCAGTTTCTCCGTGACAGGGCGCTATGGCTACACCTTC. It codes for CASSFSVTGRYGYTF.

The V and J genes are TRBV9 and TRBJ2-5; weak D call: TRBD2 (6 bases). This CDR3 region has 14 residues. CDR1 and CDR2 (germline): SGDLS, YYNGEE. V dropped 2 bases and J dropped 1 base, with 9 bases sitting between them. CDR3 coding DNA: TGTGCCAGCAGCGTGCCCGGGAGCCAAGAGACCCAGTACTTC. Translation: CASSVPGSQETQYF.

The chain joins TRBV19 to TRBJ1-5, with D perhaps TRBD1 (5 bases). Looked up from germline, CDR1 is LNHDA and CDR2 is SQIVND (reference sequence). V lost 5 bases and J 4 bases, leaving 15 bases between the germline ends. The length of the CDR3 is 15 residues. CDR3 sequence (DNA): TGTGCCAGTAGTCCATGGGGCGCCTTAAATCAGCCCCAGCATTTT. Translation: CASSPWGALNQPQHF.

The V and J genes are TRBV19 and TRBJ2-3; D gene uncertain. Trimming took 5 bases from V and 1 from J, leaving 10 bases between them. The CDR3 sequence is 14 residues long. CDR1 and CDR2 (germline): LNHDA, SQIVND (reference sequence). The DNA of the CDR3 is TGTGCCAGTAGTTGGGCAGAAGGCACAGATACGCAGTATTTT. This sequence encodes CASSWAEGTDTQYF. Full variable domain (rest looked up from reference TRBV19 and TRBJ2-3): DGGITQSPKYLFRKEGQNVTLSCEQNLNHDAMYWYRQDPGQGLRLIYYSQIVNDFQKGDIAEGYSVSREKKESFPLTVTSAQKNPTAFYLCASSWAEGTDTQYFGPGTRLTVL.

This clone appeared once. The CDR3, as DNA: TGTGCCAGCTCACCACCGTTCGGAGGCAGGGGAGGGGATACGCAGTATTTT. As protein: CASSPPFGGRGGDTQYF. The chain is built from TRBV18 and TRBJ2-3, with a weak D call TRBD2 (7 bases). Trimming left V 0 bases short and J 6 bases short, with 19 bases between. This CDR3 comprises 17 residues. Germline values: CDR1 KGHSH, CDR2 LQKENI.

The chain uses TRBV4-1 and TRBJ2-7, with TRBD2 as a possible D gene (5 bases). Germline CDR1 and CDR2: MGHRA and YSYEKL. Trimming removed 2 bases from V and 4 bases from J, with 18 bases in between. This CDR3 spans 16 amino acids. As DNA, the CDR3 is TGCGCCAGCAGCCAACACCAACCCCCGGGCGGGTACGAGCAGTACTTC. Its protein product is CASSQHQPPGGYEQYF.

The V call is TRBV3-1 (or the pseudogene TRBV3-2), the J call TRBJ2-3; 10 bases are a match to TRBD2. With 0 bases clipped from V and 3 bases from J, the junction kept 9 bases outside the gene matches. Germline V gives CDR1 LGHDT, CDR2 YNNKEL (reference sequence). The length of the CDR3 is 18 residues. The CDR3 reads CASSQERGASGRTDTQYF. The CDR3 region has the DNA TGTGCCAGCAGCCAAGAAAGAGGGGCTAGCGGGAGAACAGATACGCAGTATTTT.

As regards this clone: This CDR3 is also generated by other DNA sequences in the sample. V is TRBV7-9 and J is TRBJ2-5; TRBD1 matches 8 bases. Germline CDR1 is SEHNR and CDR2 is FQNEAQ (reference sequence). V was pared by 1 base and J by 5 bases, with 3 bases of the junction left unmatched. The CDR3 runs to 14 residues. The CDR3 sequence is CASSLGTGSETQYF. In nucleotides, the CDR3 is TGTGCCAGCAGCTTAGGGACAGGGTCCGAGACCCAGTACTTC.

The rearrangement joins TRBV11-2 to TRBJ2-1; D may be TRBD1 (6 bases). This CDR3 has 14 residues. V lost 6 bases and J lost 5, with 14 bases in between. Germline V lookup: CDR1 SGHAT, CDR2 FQNNGV. CDR3 sequence reads: CASRGRAGDNEQFF. The CDR3, as DNA: TGTGCCAGCAGGGGTAGGGCAGGGGACAATGAGCAGTTCTTC.

The chain carries TRBV15 and TRBJ2-4; D remains unclear. This CDR3 region has 11 residues. Trimming stripped 8 bases from V and 3 bases from J, with 5 bases between. The germline V gene encodes CDR1 LNHNV and CDR2 YYDKDF (reference sequence). Written as DNA, the CDR3 is TGTGCCACCGCCAGCAAAAACATTCAGTACTTC. The encoded protein is CATASKNIQYF.

V is TRBV25-1 and J is TRBJ1-2; D is perhaps TRBD1 (6 bases). Looked up from germline, CDR1 is MGHDK and CDR2 is SYGVNS. CDR3 size: 14 residues. Trimming took 6 bases from V and 6 from J, leaving 17 bases between them. The CDR3 DNA is TGTGCCAGCAGACGTACCGGGACACTTAATGGCTACACCTTC. Translation gives CASRRTGTLNGYTF.

This rearrangement joins TRBV7-9 to TRBJ1-4, with a tentative D call TRBD1 (5 bases). The germline V and J ends were trimmed by 6 bases and 5 bases, with 19 bases remaining between them. The CDR3 has 16 amino acids. Germline V lookup: CDR1 SEHNR, CDR2 FQNEAQ (reference sequence). This chain's CDR3 is CASSPLLWGPNEKLFF. The CDR3 DNA sequence: TGTGCCAGCAGTCCACTCCTTTGGGGCCCAAATGAAAAACTGTTTTTT.

The chain joins TRBV3-1 (or the pseudogene TRBV3-2) to TRBJ1-1; the match to TRBD1 covers 9 bases. Germline V gene sequence: CDR1 LGHDT, CDR2 YNNKEL (reference sequence). The CDR3 is 14 residues long. The V gene end was trimmed by 4 bases and the J gene end by 5 bases; junction bases not matched to a gene: 5. This chain's CDR3 is CASSPGQGRTEAFF. In DNA form, the CDR3 reads TGTGCCAGCAGCCCCGGACAGGGGCGAACTGAAGCTTTCTTT.

This chain uses TRBV10-2 with TRBJ2-7; 8 bases align to TRBD2. V was pared by 3 bases and J by 2 bases, with 6 bases of the junction left unmatched. Germline CDR1 is WSHSY and CDR2 is SAAADI. CDR3 length equals 15 residues. CDR3 amino acids: CASSEGPSGPYEQYF. The CDR3 DNA sequence: TGCGCCAGCAGTGAAGGGCCTAGCGGGCCCTACGAGCAGTACTTC.

This chain links TRBV5-1 with TRBJ2-3; 9 bases agree with TRBD1. CDR3 size: 18 residues. Germline V gives CDR1 SGHRS, CDR2 YFSETQ. Germline trimming cut 4 bases from V and 3 bases from J; bases unmatched to any gene: 15. CDR3 protein: CASSAVGSGTGLTDTQYF. Here the CDR3 DNA reads TGCGCCAGCAGCGCCGTGGGGTCCGGGACAGGGCTGACAGATACGCAGTATTTT.

The genes are TRBV2 and TRBJ1-2; 8 bases are a match to TRBD1. Germline CDR1 SNHLY, CDR2 FYNNEI. The CDR3 has 15 residues. Trimming cost V 2 bases and J 6 bases; bases outside gene matches: 8. Here the CDR3 reads CASSEIRTGRDGYTF. The CDR3 DNA reads as TGTGCCAGCAGTGAAATCAGGACAGGGAGGGATGGCTACACCTTC.

About this clone: This sample includes further DNA sequences coding for the same CDR3. The chain links TRBV5-1 to TRBJ1-2; TRBD1 matches at 7 bases. The CDR3 loop spans 14 amino acids. The V gene end was trimmed by 3 bases and the J gene end by 2 bases; junction bases not matched to a gene: 4. Germline CDR1 SGHRS, CDR2 YFSETQ. CDR3: CASSSAGQNYGYTF. DNA for the CDR3: TGCGCCAGCAGCTCGGCGGGACAGAACTATGGCTACACCTTC.

The chain links TRBV19 to TRBJ2-3; 13 bases fit TRBD2. Trimming removed 2 bases from V and 2 bases from J; junction bases left unmatched: 7. Per germline, CDR1 LNHDA and CDR2 SQIVND (reference sequence). This CDR3 has 18 amino acids. The CDR3 spells CASSIRGTSGTPTDTQYF. In DNA, the CDR3 is TGTGCCAGTAGTATAAGAGGGACTAGCGGGACCCCCACAGATACGCAGTATTTT.

In DNA, the CDR3 is TGTGCCAGCAGCGTAGAACCAGAGAACACTGAAGCTTTCTTT. Translating gives CASSVEPENTEAFF. This chain connects TRBV9 to TRBJ1-1; D is uncertain. Deletions cut 0 bases from V and 1 base from J, with 7 bases between. Germline V gives CDR1 SGDLS, CDR2 YYNGEE. The CDR3 is 14 residues long.

V is TRBV7-3 and J is TRBJ1-2; weak D call: TRBD1 (5 bases). V gave up 2 bases and J gave up 6 bases, with 13 bases separating them. The CDR3 is made up of 14 amino acids. Germline V CDR1 and CDR2: SGHTA, FQGTGA. CDR3 DNA sequence: TGTGCCAGCAGCTTAGCTCCAGGGTACGATGGCTACACCTTC. Protein sequence: CASSLAPGYDGYTF.

This clone has a single count. The chain joins TRBV28 to TRBJ1-1; possibly TRBD1 for D (5 bases). The CDR3 contains 12 residues. Trimming took 7 bases from V and 8 from J, leaving 14 bases between them. Germline V gene lookup returns CDR1 MDHEN and CDR2 SYDVKM. The chain's CDR3 is CASKFGGGEAFF. CDR3 DNA: TGTGCCAGCAAATTCGGGGGAGGGGAAGCTTTCTTT.

V is TRBV19 and J is TRBJ1-2; 10 positions match TRBD1. There are 14 residues in the CDR3. V lost 6 bases to trimming and J lost 5 bases; unmatched junction nucleotides: 6. Per germline, CDR1 LNHDA and CDR2 SQIVND (reference sequence). CDR3 sequence: CASRPDRGVYGYTF. For the CDR3, the DNA is TGTGCCAGTAGACCGGACAGGGGGGTATATGGCTACACCTTC.

The chain couples TRBV6-1 to TRBJ1-6; D is possibly TRBD1 (5 bases). CDR1 is MNHNS, CDR2 SASEGT, per germline. The CDR3 sequence is 15 residues long. Trimming took 10 bases from V and 4 from J, leaving 17 bases between them. CDR3 loop: CATLPRGLYNSPLHF. CDR3 nucleotide sequence: TGTGCCACCCTGCCCCGGGGACTTTATAATTCACCCCTCCACTTT.

The chain couples TRBV10-3 to TRBJ2-1; TRBD2 matches 8 bases. The CDR3 runs to 13 residues. With 4 bases clipped from V and 8 bases from J, the junction kept 4 bases outside the gene matches. Germline V gene sequence: CDR1 ENHRY, CDR2 SYGVKD. The CDR3 DNA reads TGTGCCATCAGTGGGGCCGGGAGGGATGAGCAGTTCTTC. Its protein product is CAISGAGRDEQFF.

The chain carries TRBV10-3 and TRBJ2-1; 8 bases map to TRBD1. After removal of 6 bases from V and 5 bases from J, the junction contained 6 bases not matched to a gene. CDR1 ENHRY and CDR2 SYGVKD come from the germline V gene. The CDR3 contains 14 residues. The CDR3 region is CAISGGQEHNEQFF. The CDR3 coding sequence is TGTGCCATCAGCGGGGGACAGGAACACAATGAGCAGTTCTTC.